This T cell receptor (beta chain) was observed in a study of shared clonotypes between healthy human individuals. Study information: Per-donor plates numbered three CD4 naive, three CD4 memory, two CD8 naive and one CD8 memory.

Comment on this clone: Its antigen is unidentified.

The study's findings and limits: Sorted-subset sequencing was shown by rarefaction to be incomplete despite large depth.

Generated by immunoSEQ multiplex PCR, the TCRdb table keeps only in-frame clones and is missing some. The sample lists over a million clones, more than 65% occurring once. The sequence came from a man between 18 and 35 years old in good health. The sample taken for sequencing was memory CD4+ T cells sorted from blood. The subset denotes: CD45RA-negative fraction.

Here the CDR3 reads CASSSTDPRFFNQPQHF. The CDR3 region has the DNA TGTGCCAGCAGTTCGACGGATCCAAGATTCTTCAATCAGCCCCAGCATTTT. The chain links TRBV28 to TRBJ1-5; D is ambiguous. The CDR3 sequence is 17 residues long. V was trimmed by 4 bases and J by 3 bases, leaving 19 bases between them. CDR1 is MDHEN, CDR2 SYDVKM, per germline.